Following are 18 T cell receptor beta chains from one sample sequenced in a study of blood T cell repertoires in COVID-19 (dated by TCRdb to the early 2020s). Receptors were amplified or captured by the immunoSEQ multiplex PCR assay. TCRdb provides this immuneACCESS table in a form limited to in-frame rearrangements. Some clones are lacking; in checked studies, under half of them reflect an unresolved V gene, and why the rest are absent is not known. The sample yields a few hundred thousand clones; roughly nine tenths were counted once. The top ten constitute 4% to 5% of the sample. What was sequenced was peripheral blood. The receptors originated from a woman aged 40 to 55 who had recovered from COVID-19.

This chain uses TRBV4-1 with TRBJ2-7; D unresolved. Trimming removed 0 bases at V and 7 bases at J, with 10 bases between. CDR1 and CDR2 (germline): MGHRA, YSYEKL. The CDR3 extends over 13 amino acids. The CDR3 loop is CASSQEVAAEQYF. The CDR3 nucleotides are TGCGCCAGCAGCCAAGAGGTTGCGGCAGAGCAGTACTTC.

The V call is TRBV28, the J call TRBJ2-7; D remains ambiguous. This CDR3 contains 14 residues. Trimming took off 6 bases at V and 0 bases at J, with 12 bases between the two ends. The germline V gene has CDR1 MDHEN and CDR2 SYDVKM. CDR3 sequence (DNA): TGTGCCAGCAGCTCCACCGAGGACTCCTACGAGCAGTACGTC. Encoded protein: CASSSTEDSYEQYV.

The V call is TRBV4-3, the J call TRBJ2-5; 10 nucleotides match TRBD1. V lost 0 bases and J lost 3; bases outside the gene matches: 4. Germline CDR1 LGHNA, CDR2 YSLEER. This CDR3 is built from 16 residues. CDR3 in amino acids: CASSQEIGTGEETQYF. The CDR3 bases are TGCGCCAGCAGCCAAGAGATCGGGACAGGGGAAGAGACCCAGTACTTC.

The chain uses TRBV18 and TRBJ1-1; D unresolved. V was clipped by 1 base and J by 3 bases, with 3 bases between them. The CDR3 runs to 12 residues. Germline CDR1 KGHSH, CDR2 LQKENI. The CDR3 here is CASSPLDTEAFF. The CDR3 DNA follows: TGTGCCAGCTCACCACTCGACACTGAAGCTTTCTTT.

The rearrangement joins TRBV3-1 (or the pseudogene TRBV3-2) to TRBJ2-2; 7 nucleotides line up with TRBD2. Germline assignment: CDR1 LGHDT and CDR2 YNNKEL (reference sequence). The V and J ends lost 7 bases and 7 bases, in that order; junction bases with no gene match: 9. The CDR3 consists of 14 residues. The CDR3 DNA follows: TGTGCCAGCACCCCCCTAGCGGCAAACGGGGAGCTGTTTTTT. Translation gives CASTPLAANGELFF.

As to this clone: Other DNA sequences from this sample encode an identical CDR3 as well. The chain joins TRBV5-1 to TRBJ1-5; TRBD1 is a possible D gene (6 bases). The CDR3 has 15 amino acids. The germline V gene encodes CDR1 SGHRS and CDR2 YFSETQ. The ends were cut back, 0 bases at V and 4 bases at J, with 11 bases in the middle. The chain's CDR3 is CASSLVAGANQPQHF. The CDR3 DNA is TGCGCCAGCAGCTTGGTAGCAGGGGCAAATCAGCCCCAGCATTTT.

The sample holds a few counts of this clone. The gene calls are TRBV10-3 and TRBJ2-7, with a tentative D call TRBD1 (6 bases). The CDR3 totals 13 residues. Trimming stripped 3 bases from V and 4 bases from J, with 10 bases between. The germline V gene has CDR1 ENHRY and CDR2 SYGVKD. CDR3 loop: CAISEYREYEQYV. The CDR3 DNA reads TGTGCCATCAGTGAATACAGGGAATACGAGCAGTACGTC.

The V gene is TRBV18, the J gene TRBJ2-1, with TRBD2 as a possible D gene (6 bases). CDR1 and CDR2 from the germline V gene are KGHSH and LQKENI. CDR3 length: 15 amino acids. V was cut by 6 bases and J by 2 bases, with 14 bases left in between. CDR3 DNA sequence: TGTGCCAGCTCGTCCGGGACTCTAGCCTACAATGAGCAGTTCTTC. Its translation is CASSSGTLAYNEQFF.

CDR3 bases: TGTGCCAGCAGCATCACCGCTGACAGCCCCACAGATACGCAGTATTTT. Its translation: CASSITADSPTDTQYF. The V gene is TRBV7-3, the J gene TRBJ2-3, with D maybe TRBD1 (5 bases). Germline V CDR1 and CDR2: SGHTA, FQGTGA. The CDR3 is made up of 16 amino acids. The V and J ends lost 5 bases and 2 bases respectively, with 17 bases between them. Drawing the rest from reference TRBV7-3 and TRBJ2-3, the complete variable domain is GAGVSQTPSNKVTEKGKYVELRCDPISGHTALYWYRQSLGQGPEFLIYFQGTGAADDSGLPNDRFFAVRPEGSVSTLKIQRTERGDSAVYLCASSITADSPTDTQYFGPGTRLTVL.

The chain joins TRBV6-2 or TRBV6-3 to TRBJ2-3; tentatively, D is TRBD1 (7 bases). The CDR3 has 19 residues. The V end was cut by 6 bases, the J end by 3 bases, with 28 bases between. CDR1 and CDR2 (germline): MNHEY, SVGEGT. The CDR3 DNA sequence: TGTGCCAGCAGCCTTATGACAGGGAGGCACAGAGGAGGGACAGATACGCAGTATTTT. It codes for CASSLMTGRHRGGTDTQYF.

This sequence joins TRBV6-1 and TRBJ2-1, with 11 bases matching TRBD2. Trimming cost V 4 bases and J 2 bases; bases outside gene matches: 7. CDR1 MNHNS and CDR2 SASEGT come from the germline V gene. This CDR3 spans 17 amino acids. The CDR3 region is CASSGGSSGGAYNEQFF. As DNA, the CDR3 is TGTGCCAGCAGTGGAGGGAGTAGCGGGGGGGCCTACAATGAGCAGTTCTTC.

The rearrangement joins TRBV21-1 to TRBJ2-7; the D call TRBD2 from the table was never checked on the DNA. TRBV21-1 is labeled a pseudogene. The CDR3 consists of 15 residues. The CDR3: CASSPSRRPRDEQYV. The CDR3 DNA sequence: TGTGCCAGCAGCCCCAGTAGGCGCCCGAGGGACGAGCAGTACGTC.

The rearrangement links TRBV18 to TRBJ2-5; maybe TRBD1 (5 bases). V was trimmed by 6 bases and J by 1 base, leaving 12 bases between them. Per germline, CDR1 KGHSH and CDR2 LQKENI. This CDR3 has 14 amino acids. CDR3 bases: TGTGCCAGCTCGCCGCGGACACTCCAAGAGACCCAGTACTTC. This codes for CASSPRTLQETQYF.

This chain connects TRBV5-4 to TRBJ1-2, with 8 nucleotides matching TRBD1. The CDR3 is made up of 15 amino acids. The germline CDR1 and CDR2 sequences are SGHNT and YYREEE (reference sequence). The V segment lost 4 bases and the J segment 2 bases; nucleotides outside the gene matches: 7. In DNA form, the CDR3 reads TGTGCCAGCAGCCGTGACAGGGGACCCAACTATGGCTACACCTTC. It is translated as CASSRDRGPNYGYTF.

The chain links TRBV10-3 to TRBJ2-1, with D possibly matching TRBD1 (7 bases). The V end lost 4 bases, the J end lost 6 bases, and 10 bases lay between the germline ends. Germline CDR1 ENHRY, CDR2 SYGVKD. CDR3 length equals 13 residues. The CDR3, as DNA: TGTGCCATCAGTGGACAGGGAGGCAATGAGCAGTTCTTC. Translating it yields CAISGQGGNEQFF.

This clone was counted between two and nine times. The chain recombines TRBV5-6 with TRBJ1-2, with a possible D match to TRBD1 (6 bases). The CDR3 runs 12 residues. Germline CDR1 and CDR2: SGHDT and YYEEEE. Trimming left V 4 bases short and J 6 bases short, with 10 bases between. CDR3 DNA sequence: TGTGCCAGCAGCCAGGGGAAAAATGGCTACACCTTC. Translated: CASSQGKNGYTF.

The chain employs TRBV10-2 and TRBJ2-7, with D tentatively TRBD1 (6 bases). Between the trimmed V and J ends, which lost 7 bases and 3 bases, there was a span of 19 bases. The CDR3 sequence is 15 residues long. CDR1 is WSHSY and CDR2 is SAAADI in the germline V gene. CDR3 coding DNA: TGCGCCAGCAACAACGGGACACTGGTGGGCTACGAGCAGTACGTC. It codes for CASNNGTLVGYEQYV.

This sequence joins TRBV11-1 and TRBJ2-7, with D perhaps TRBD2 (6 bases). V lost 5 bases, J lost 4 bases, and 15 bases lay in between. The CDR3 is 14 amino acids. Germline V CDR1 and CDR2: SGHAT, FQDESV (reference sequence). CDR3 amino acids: CASSMQGLIYEQYF. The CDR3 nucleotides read TGTGCCAGCAGCATGCAGGGACTTATTTACGAGCAGTACTTC.